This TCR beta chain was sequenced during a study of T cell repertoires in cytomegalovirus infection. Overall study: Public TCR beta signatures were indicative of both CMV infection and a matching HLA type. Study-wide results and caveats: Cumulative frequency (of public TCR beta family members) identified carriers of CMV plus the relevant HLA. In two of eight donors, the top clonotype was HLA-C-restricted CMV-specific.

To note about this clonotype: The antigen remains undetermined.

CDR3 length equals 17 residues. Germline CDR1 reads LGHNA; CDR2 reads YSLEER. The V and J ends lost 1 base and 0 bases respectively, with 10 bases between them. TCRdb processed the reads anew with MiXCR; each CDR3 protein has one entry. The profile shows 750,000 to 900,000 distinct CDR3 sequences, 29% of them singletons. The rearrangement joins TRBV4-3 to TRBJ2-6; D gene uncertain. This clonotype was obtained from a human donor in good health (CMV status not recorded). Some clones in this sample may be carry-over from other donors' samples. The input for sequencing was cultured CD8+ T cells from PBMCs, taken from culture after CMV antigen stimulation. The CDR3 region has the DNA TGCGCCAGCAGCCAAGGTTTCGTTCCCTCTGGGGCCAACGTCCTGACTTTC. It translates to CASSQGFVPSGANVLTF.